One and the same sample provided the 24 T cell receptor beta chains below, sequenced in a study of OX40 agonist ivuxolimab in advanced cancers. TCRdb keeps only in-frame clones here, not all; method: immunoSEQ multiplex PCR. The repertoire holds tens of thousands of clones, roughly 85% seen once, with roughly 1.3% in the top ten. This specimen consisted of CD4+ or CD8+ T cells sorted from blood, obtained in a trial of the OX40 agonist ivuxolimab. The receptors originated from an adult with an advanced solid tumor such as melanoma, head and neck, liver or kidney cancer.

The chain couples TRBV5-1 to TRBJ2-5; 10 positions agree with TRBD1. The length of the CDR3 is 16 residues. With 0 bases clipped from V and 3 bases from J, the junction kept 5 bases outside the gene matches. The germline CDR1 and CDR2 sequences are SGHRS and YFSETQ. The CDR3 bases are TGCGCCAGCAGCTTGGGCCCTGGGACAGGGGAAGAGACCCAGTACTTC. It translates to CASSLGPGTGEETQYF.

This chain connects TRBV7-2 to TRBJ2-5, with D hard to call. V lost 3 bases to trimming and J lost 5 bases, with 4 bases between them. CDR1 is SGHTA, CDR2 FQGNSA, per germline. This CDR3 comprises 11 residues. The CDR3 sequence is CASSFTETQYF. The CDR3 DNA is TGTGCCAGCAGCTTCACTGAGACCCAGTACTTC.

The gene calls are TRBV14 and TRBJ2-1; no reliable D call. The germline gives CDR1 SGHDN, CDR2 FVKESK. Trimming removed 0 bases from V and 7 bases from J, with 16 bases in between. CDR3 length: 16 residues. This CDR3 is CASSQDGVTGRNEQFF. The CDR3 DNA sequence: TGTGCCAGCAGCCAAGATGGTGTGACTGGCAGGAATGAGCAGTTCTTC.

This clone was counted a single time. The CDR3 here is CASSMGLAGAARSYEQYF. The CDR3 DNA is TGTGCCAGTAGTATGGGATTAGCGGGTGCGGCCCGTTCCTACGAGCAGTACTTC. The chain combines TRBV19 with TRBJ2-7, with 7 nucleotides matching TRBD2. The CDR3 totals 18 residues. Germline-derived CDR1 and CDR2 are LNHDA and SQIVND (reference sequence). With V trimmed by 3 bases and J by 1 base, 15 bases remained unmatched.

This sequence joins TRBV9 and TRBJ2-1; D may be TRBD1 (6 bases). Germline V CDR1 and CDR2: SGDLS, YYNGEE. The CDR3 totals 17 residues. Trimming removed 3 bases at V and 2 bases at J, with 18 bases between. In nucleotides, the CDR3 is TGTGCCAGCAGCGCCAGGGGAACCGGGACCACCTACAATGAGCAGTTCTTC. Its protein is CASSARGTGTTYNEQFF. The whole variable domain, remainder taken from reference TRBV9 and TRBJ2-1, is DSGVTQTPKHLITATGQRVTLRCSPRSGDLSVYWYQQSLDQGLQFLIQYYNGEERAKGNILERFSAQQFPDLHSELNLSSLELGDSALYFCASSARGTGTTYNEQFFGPGTRLTVL.

The chain links TRBV15 to TRBJ2-1; either TRBD1 or TRBD2 may fit D (5 bases each). There are 15 residues in the CDR3. Germline V CDR1 and CDR2: LNHNV, YYDKDF (reference sequence). V lost 6 bases and J 2 bases, leaving 14 bases between the germline ends. The CDR3 coding sequence is TGTGCCACCAGATCTGGACGGGGCCCCTACAATGAGCAGTTCTTC. Translating gives CATRSGRGPYNEQFF. Looking up the rest from reference TRBV15 and TRBJ2-1 gives the full variable domain: DAMVIQNPRYQVTQFGKPVTLSCSQTLNHNVMYWYQQKSSQAPKLLFHYYDKDFNNEADTPDNFQSRRPNTSFCFLDIRSPGLGDTAMYLCATRSGRGPYNEQFFGPGTRLTVL.

This chain joins TRBV19 and TRBJ1-1; D unclear. CDR1 is LNHDA, CDR2 SQIVND, per germline (reference sequence). Trimming left V 5 bases short and J 1 base short, with 8 bases between. This CDR3 spans 13 amino acids. CDR3: CASSPTQNTEAFF. The CDR3 DNA is TGTGCCAGTAGTCCCACACAGAACACTGAAGCTTTCTTT. The whole variable domain, remainder taken from reference TRBV19 and TRBJ1-1, is DGGITQSPKYLFRKEGQNVTLSCEQNLNHDAMYWYRQDPGQGLRLIYYSQIVNDFQKGDIAEGYSVSREKKESFPLTVTSAQKNPTAFYLCASSPTQNTEAFFGQGTRLTVV.

The gene calls are TRBV2 and TRBJ2-3, with 14 bases aligning to TRBD2. The V and J ends lost 6 bases and 6 bases, in that order; junction bases with no gene match: 8. The CDR3 contains 16 residues. Germline V gives CDR1 SNHLY, CDR2 FYNNEI. The CDR3 DNA sequence: TGTGCCAGCAGGCTCGGACTAGCGGGAGGTGCGGATACGCAGTATTTT. This gives the protein CASRLGLAGGADTQYF.

The V call is TRBV6-1, the J call TRBJ2-7; possible D gene TRBD2, 5 bases. This CDR3 is 19 amino acids long. V was trimmed by 4 bases and J by 0 bases, leaving 25 bases between them. Germline V gives CDR1 MNHNS, CDR2 SASEGT. DNA of the CDR3: TGTGCCAGCAGTGGTCGGTCGGGATCTACCTTCCGGGGCTCCTACGAGCAGTACTTC. Its translation is CASSGRSGSTFRGSYEQYF.

The gene calls are TRBV19 and TRBJ1-2; 10 bases are a match to TRBD1. V was pared by 6 bases and J by 2 bases, with 3 bases of the junction left unmatched. This CDR3 comprises 14 residues. Germline CDR1 reads LNHDA; CDR2 reads SQIVND (reference sequence). DNA for the CDR3: TGTGCCAGTAGCCCGACAGGGGGCAACTATGGCTACACCTTC. Protein product: CASSPTGGNYGYTF.

V usage is TRBV5-1 and J usage is TRBJ1-1, with 10 nucleotides matching TRBD1. Trimming took 0 bases from V and 1 from J; bases not matched to a gene: 15. The CDR3 has 20 amino acids. Germline V gene lookup returns CDR1 SGHRS and CDR2 YFSETQ. CDR3 sequence (DNA): TGCGCCAGCAGCTTGGACCCCAATGACAGGGGGCGAGAATCGAACACTGAAGCTTTCTTT. Protein: CASSLDPNDRGRESNTEAFF. Variable domain in full (rest from reference TRBV5-1 and TRBJ1-1): KAGVTQTPRYLIKTRGQQVTLSCSPISGHRSVSWYQQTPGQGLQFLFEYFSETQRNKGNFPGRFSGRQFSNSRSEMNVSTLELGDSALYLCASSLDPNDRGRESNTEAFFGQGTRLTVV.

The chain is built from TRBV6-5 and TRBJ2-1, with 10 positions matching TRBD1. Germline loops: CDR1 MNHEY, CDR2 SVGAGI. V lost 6 bases, J lost 4 bases, and 6 bases stayed unmatched. This CDR3 is built from 15 residues. DNA for the CDR3: TGTGCCAGCAGCGCCCGGACAGGGGGTTACAATGAGCAGTTCTTC. It codes for CASSARTGGYNEQFF.

This rearrangement joins TRBV27 to TRBJ1-2; D perhaps matches TRBD1 (5 bases). V was cut by 6 bases and J by 3 bases, with 14 bases left in between. CDR1 and CDR2 (germline): MNHEY, SMNVEV (reference sequence). The CDR3 contains 14 residues. The CDR3 protein is CASRRGAQHYGYTF. The CDR3 DNA reads as TGTGCCAGCAGGAGGGGAGCACAGCACTATGGCTACACCTTC.

V is TRBV4-3 and J is TRBJ2-1, with 10 bases aligning to TRBD1. V dropped 2 bases and J dropped 6; count of bases not matched to a gene: 4. Germline V gene sequence: CDR1 LGHNA, CDR2 YSLEER. This CDR3 comprises 15 residues. The chain's CDR3 is CASSQQRTGGNEQFF. As DNA, the CDR3 is TGCGCCAGCAGCCAACAAAGGACAGGGGGCAATGAGCAGTTCTTC.

The J gene is TRBJ2-1, the V gene TRBV30; 8 bases match TRBD2. CDR3 size: 16 residues. CDR1 GTSNPN and CDR2 SVGIG come from the germline V gene (reference sequence). V lost 0 bases to trimming and J lost 6 bases; unmatched junction nucleotides: 10. Here the CDR3 reads CAWSVWSGSPGNEQFF. The DNA of the CDR3 is TGTGCCTGGAGTGTATGGAGCGGGAGTCCAGGCAATGAGCAGTTCTTC.

This sequence joins TRBV7-8 and TRBJ1-4, with unresolved D. The CDR3 length is 12 residues. Germline V gene data show CDR1 as SGHVS and CDR2 as FQNEAQ. The V end was cut by 3 bases, the J end by 8 bases, with 7 bases between. In DNA, the CDR3 is TGTGCCAGCAGCTTTTTACGAGAAAAACTGTTTTTT. It codes for CASSFLREKLFF.

This chain links TRBV28 with TRBJ2-3, with TRBD2 as a possible D gene (5 bases). V dropped 3 bases and J dropped 7 bases, with 17 bases sitting between them. The germline V gene has CDR1 MDHEN and CDR2 SYDVKM. The CDR3 loop spans 15 amino acids. In nucleotides, the CDR3 is TGTGCCAGCAGTTTCACCCCGAGAGGGCCATATACGCAGTATTTT. This gives the protein CASSFTPRGPYTQYF.

V is TRBV9 and J is TRBJ2-2; 7 bases fit TRBD2. Germline lookup yields CDR1 SGDLS and CDR2 YYNGEE. V shed 0 bases and J 3 bases; nucleotides not matched to a gene: 2. The CDR3 has 15 amino acids. CDR3 in amino acids: CASSVASGDTGELFF. The CDR3 DNA sequence: TGTGCCAGCAGCGTAGCTAGCGGAGACACCGGGGAGCTGTTTTTT.

The chain couples TRBV7-2 to TRBJ1-1; 7 bases agree with TRBD1. Germline V lookup: CDR1 SGHTA, CDR2 FQGNSA. This CDR3 comprises 16 residues. V trimming: 5 bases; J trimming: 3 bases; junction bases outside the gene matches: 12. This CDR3 is CASSPRFPGTDTEAFF. As DNA, the CDR3 is TGTGCCAGCAGCCCGCGCTTCCCGGGGACAGACACTGAAGCTTTCTTT.

V gene TRBV5-6 combines with J gene TRBJ2-5; tentative D call: TRBD1 (6 bases). The CDR3 covers 15 residues. Germline V CDR1 and CDR2: SGHDT, YYEEEE. V was clipped by 0 bases and J by 5 bases, with 14 bases between them. The CDR3 nucleotides read TGTGCCAGCAGCTTGGCGAGACAGGTTGGGGAGACCCAGTACTTC. Translating gives CASSLARQVGETQYF.

V gene TRBV30 combines with J gene TRBJ1-6; D gene ambiguous. CDR3 size: 19 residues. Germline CDR1 GTSNPN, CDR2 SVGIG (reference sequence). Between the trimmed V and J ends, which lost 1 base and 0 bases, there was a span of 19 bases. In DNA form, the CDR3 reads TGTGCCTGGAGTGAGAATTATAGTGGTTTCAGCTCCTATAATTCACCCCTCCACTTT. As protein: CAWSENYSGFSSYNSPLHF.

The chain links TRBV30 to TRBJ1-5; D not certain. Germline V gene data show CDR1 as GTSNPN and CDR2 as SVGIG (reference sequence). V was trimmed by 2 bases and J by 4 bases, leaving 15 bases between them. There are 15 residues in the CDR3. DNA for the CDR3: TGTGCCTGGAGTCTAAACGGTCATTCGAATCAGCCCCAGCATTTT. It yields the protein CAWSLNGHSNQPQHF.

The V gene is TRBV25-1, the J gene TRBJ2-5; 10 bases map to TRBD1. Per germline, CDR1 MGHDK and CDR2 SYGVNS. J was trimmed by 5 bases and V by 0 bases; bases with no gene match: 9. This CDR3 is built from 17 residues. In DNA, the CDR3 is TGTGCCAGCAGTGAATACTGGGGGGACAGGGGAGTTGAGACCCAGTACTTC. Amino acids: CASSEYWGDRGVETQYF. Using reference TRBV25-1 and TRBJ2-5 for the parts outside the CDR3, the full variable domain is EADIYQTPRYLVIGTGKKITLECSQTMGHDKMYWYQQDPGMELHLIHYSYGVNSTEKGDLSSESTVSRIRTEHFPLTLESARPSHTSQYLCASSEYWGDRGVETQYFGPGTRLLVL.

This clone turned up a few times. This sequence joins TRBV7-2 and TRBJ2-7, with D hard to call. CDR3 length equals 12 residues. Trimming removed 5 bases at V and 3 bases at J, with 8 bases between. CDR1 SGHTA and CDR2 FQGNSA come from the germline V gene. The DNA for the CDR3 is TGTGCCAGCAGCCCAGTGGACTACGAGCAGTACTTC. Its protein is CASSPVDYEQYF.